This TCR beta chain was observed in a study of chemoradiotherapy in HPV16-positive cancers. Study-level findings and limits: HPV-specific T cells were functionally defined from only a couple of HPV16-positive patients. HPV-responsive T-cell expansion during chemoradiotherapy was linked to improved recurrence-free survival in HPV16-positive patients.

Repertoires were sampled repeatedly during chemoradiotherapy. TCRdb's table, derived via immunoSEQ multiplex PCR, lists solely in-frame clones and lacks some. The sample lists roughly 12,000 clones, about two thirds seen once, with less than 10% in the top ten. V lost 4 bases to trimming and J lost 3 bases, with 10 bases between them. The CDR3 is made up of 13 amino acids. Germline CDR1 SGHDN, CDR2 FVKESK. This clone was observed a handful of times. Its antigen is as yet unknown. The sequence came from a human donor with HPV-associated anogenital cancer. The J gene is TRBJ2-7, the V gene TRBV14; D not resolved. Sample collection occurred from a patient who underwent chemoradiotherapy. CDR3 loop: CASSPLPLYEQYF. CDR3 nucleotides: TGTGCCAGCAGCCCTCTACCTCTCTACGAGCAGTACTTC.